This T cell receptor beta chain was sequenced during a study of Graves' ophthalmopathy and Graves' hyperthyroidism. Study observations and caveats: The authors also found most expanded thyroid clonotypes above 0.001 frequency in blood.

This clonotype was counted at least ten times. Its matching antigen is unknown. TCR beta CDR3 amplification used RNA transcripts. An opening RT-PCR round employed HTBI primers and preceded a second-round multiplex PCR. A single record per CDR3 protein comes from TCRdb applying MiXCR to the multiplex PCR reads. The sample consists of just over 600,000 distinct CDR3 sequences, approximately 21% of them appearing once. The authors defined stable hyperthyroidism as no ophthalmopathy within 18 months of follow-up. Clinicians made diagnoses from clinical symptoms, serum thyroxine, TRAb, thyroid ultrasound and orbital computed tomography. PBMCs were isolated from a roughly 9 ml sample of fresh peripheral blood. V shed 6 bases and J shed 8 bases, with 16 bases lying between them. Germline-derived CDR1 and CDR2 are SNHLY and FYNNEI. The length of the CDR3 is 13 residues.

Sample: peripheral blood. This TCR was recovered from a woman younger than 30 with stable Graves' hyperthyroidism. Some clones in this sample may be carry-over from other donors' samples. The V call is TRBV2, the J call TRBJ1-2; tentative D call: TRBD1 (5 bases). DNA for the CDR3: TGTGCCAGCAGGACCGCAGGGTTCCGGGGCTACACCTTC. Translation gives CASRTAGFRGYTF.